Sequencing of this T cell receptor beta chain was carried out in a study of blood T cell repertoires in COVID-19. Across the study: Sites across the United States, Italy and Spain contributed samples from acute and convalescent COVID-19.

This clone was seen only once. From germline, CDR1 is SGHVS and CDR2 FQNEAQ. The CDR3 consists of 16 residues. After removal of 1 base from V and 9 bases from J, the junction contained 10 bases not matched to a gene. Source study methods: How many nucleated cells were present was estimated from reference gene primer amplification. The method was immunoSEQ multiplex PCR; TCRdb's version includes in-frame clones alone and lacks a portion of them. V and J calls and clone size are as listed in that table; D and trimming were resolved from the DNA. The repertoire includes approximately 51,000 clones, more than 85% of them detected once, and about 5% sits in the top ten.

The sequenced sample was peripheral blood. The TCR was taken from a middle-aged man with active COVID-19. The chain links TRBV7-8 to TRBJ2-1; TRBD2 agrees at 9 bases. CDR3 bases: TGTGCCAGCAGCTTAGATTTGGGGCTAGCGGGAAGTGAGCAGTTCTTC. Amino acid sequence: CASSLDLGLAGSEQFF.